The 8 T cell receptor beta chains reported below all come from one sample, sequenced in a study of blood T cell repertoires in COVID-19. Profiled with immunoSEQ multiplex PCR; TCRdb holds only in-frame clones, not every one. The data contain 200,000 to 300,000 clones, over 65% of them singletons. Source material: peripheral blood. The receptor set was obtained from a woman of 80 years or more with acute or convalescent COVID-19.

CDR3 sequence reads: CASSLQGGTEAFF. The CDR3, as DNA: TGTGCCAGCAGTTTACAAGGGGGCACTGAAGCTTTCTTT. The V gene is TRBV28, the J gene TRBJ1-1; perhaps TRBD1 as D (6 bases). In germline, CDR1 is MDHEN, CDR2 SYDVKM. Trimming cost V 2 bases and J 4 bases, with 8 bases left between them. The CDR3 extends over 13 amino acids.

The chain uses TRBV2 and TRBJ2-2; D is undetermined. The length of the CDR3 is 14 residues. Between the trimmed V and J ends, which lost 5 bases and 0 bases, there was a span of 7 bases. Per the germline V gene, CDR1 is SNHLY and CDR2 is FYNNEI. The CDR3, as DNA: TGTGCCAGCAGTCTGACTCCGAACACCGGGGAGCTGTTTTTT. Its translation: CASSLTPNTGELFF.

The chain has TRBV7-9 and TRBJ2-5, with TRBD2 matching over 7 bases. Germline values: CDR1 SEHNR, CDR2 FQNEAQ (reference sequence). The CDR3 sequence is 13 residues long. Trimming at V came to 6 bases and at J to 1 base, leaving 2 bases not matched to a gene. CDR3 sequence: CASRRLAQETQYF. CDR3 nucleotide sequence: TGTGCCAGCAGGCGACTAGCCCAAGAGACCCAGTACTTC.

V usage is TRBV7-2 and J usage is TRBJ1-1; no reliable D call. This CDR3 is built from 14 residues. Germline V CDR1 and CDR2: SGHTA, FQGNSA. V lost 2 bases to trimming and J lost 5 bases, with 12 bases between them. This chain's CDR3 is CASSLTRDRTEAFF. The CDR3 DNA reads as TGTGCCAGCAGCTTAACTAGAGATAGGACTGAAGCTTTCTTT.

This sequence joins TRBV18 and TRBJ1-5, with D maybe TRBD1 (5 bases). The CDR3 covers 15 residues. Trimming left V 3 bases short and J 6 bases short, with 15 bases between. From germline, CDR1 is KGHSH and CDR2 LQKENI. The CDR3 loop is CASSPSGGAIQPQHF. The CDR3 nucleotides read TGTGCCAGCTCACCGTCCGGGGGAGCCATTCAGCCCCAGCATTTT.

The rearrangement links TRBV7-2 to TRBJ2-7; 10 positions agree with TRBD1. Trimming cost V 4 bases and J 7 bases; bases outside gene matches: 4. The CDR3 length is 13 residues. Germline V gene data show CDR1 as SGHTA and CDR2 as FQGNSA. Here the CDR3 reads CASSSGTGVEQYF. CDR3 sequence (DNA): TGTGCCAGCAGCTCCGGGACAGGGGTTGAGCAGTACTTC.

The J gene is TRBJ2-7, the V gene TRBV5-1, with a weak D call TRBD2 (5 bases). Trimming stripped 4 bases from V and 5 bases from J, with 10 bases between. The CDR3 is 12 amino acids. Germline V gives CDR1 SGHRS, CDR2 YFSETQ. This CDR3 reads CASSRRVDEQYF. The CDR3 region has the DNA TGCGCCAGCAGCCGGCGGGTGGACGAGCAGTACTTC.

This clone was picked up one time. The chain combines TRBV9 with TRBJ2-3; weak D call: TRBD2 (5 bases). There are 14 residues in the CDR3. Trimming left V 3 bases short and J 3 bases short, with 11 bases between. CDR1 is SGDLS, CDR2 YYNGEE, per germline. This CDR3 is CASSESGTTDTQYF. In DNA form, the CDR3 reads TGTGCCAGCAGCGAAAGCGGTACTACAGATACGCAGTATTTT.